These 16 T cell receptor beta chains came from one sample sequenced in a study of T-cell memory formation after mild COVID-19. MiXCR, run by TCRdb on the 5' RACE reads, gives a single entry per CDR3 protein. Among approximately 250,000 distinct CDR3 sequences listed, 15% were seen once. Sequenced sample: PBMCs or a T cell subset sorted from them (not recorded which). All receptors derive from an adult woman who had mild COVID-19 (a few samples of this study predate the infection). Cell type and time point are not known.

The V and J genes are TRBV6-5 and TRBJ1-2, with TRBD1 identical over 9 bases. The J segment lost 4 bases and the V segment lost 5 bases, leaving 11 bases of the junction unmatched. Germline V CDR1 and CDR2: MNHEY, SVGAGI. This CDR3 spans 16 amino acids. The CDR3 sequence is CASSPTGGGSSYGYTF. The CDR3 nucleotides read TGTGCCAGCAGTCCTACAGGGGGCGGATCGTCCTATGGCTACACCTTC.

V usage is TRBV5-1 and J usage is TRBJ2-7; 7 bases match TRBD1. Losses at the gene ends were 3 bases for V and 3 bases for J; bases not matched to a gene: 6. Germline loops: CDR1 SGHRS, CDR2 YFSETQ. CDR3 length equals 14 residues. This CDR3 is CASSSWDSLYEQYF. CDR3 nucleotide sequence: TGCGCCAGCAGCTCCTGGGACAGTCTCTACGAGCAGTACTTC. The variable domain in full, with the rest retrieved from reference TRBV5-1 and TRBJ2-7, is KAGVTQTPRYLIKTRGQQVTLSCSPISGHRSVSWYQQTPGQGLQFLFEYFSETQRNKGNFPGRFSGRQFSNSRSEMNVSTLELGDSALYLCASSSWDSLYEQYFGPGTRLTVT.

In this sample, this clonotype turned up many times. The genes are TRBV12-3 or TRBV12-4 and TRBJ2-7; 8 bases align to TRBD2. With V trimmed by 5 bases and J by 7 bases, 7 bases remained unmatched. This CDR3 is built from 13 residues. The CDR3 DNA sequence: TGTGCCAGCAGTCCATCGGGAGGGCGAGAGCAGTACTTC. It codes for CASSPSGGREQYF.

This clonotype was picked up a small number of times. CDR3 amino acids: CAWSRTRGNTEAFF. In DNA form, the CDR3 reads TGTGCCTGGAGCAGGACGAGAGGGAACACTGAAGCTTTCTTT. V is TRBV30 and J is TRBJ1-1, with D unresolved. The CDR3 has 14 residues. Germline CDR1 is GTSNPN and CDR2 is SVGIG (reference sequence). With 3 bases removed from V and 1 base from J, the gap between germline ends came to 12 bases.

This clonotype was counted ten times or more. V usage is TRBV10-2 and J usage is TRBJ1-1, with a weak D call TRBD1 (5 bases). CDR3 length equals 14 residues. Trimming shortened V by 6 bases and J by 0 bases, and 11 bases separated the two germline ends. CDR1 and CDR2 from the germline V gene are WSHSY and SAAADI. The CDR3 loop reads CASREGRLNTEAFF. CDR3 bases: TGCGCCAGCAGGGAGGGACGGCTGAACACTGAAGCTTTCTTT.

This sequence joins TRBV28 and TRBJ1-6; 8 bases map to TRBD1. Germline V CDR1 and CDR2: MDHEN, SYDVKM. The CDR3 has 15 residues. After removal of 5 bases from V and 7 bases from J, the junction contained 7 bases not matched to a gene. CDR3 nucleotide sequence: TGTGCCAGCAGTCGGGTGGACAGGGACAATTCACCCCTCCACTTT. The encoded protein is CASSRVDRDNSPLHF.

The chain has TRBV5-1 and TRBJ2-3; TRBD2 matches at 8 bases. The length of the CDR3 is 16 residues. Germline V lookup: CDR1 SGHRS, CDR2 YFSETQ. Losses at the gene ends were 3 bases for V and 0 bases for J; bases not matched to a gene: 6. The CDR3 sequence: CASSSGRGGSTDTQYF. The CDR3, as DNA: TGCGCCAGCAGCTCCGGACGGGGGGGTAGCACAGATACGCAGTATTTT.

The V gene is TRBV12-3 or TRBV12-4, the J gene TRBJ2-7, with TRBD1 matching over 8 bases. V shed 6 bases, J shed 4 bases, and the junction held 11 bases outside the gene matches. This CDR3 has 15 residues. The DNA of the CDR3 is TGTGCCAGCAGACCTGACAGGGGAGGCGGATACGAGCAGTACTTC. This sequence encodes CASRPDRGGGYEQYF.

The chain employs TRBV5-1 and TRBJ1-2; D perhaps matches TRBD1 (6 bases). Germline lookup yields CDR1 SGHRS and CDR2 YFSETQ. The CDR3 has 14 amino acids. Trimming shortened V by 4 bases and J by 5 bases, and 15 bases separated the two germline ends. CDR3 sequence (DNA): TGCGCCAGCAGCATAGTTGCAGGGGATTATGGCTACACCTTC. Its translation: CASSIVAGDYGYTF.

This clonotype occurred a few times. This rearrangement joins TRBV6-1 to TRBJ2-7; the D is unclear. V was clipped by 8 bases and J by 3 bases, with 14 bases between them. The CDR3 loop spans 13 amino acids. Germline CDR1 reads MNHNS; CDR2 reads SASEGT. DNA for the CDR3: TGTGCCAGCCAATGGGCAGTAAACTACGAGCAGTACTTC. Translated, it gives CASQWAVNYEQYF.

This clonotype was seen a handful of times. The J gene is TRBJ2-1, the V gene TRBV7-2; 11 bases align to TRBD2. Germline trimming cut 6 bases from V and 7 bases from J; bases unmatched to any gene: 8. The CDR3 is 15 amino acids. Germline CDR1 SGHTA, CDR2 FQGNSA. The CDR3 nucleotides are TGTGCCAGCAGAGACCCTAGCGGGAGGAGAAATGAGCAGTTCTTC. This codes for CASRDPSGRRNEQFF.

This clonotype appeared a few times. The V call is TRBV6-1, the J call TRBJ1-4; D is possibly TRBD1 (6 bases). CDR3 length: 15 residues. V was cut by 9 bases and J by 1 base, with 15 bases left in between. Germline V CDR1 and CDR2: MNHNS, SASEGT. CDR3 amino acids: CASTWAGETNEKLFF. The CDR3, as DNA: TGTGCCAGTACGTGGGCAGGGGAAACTAATGAAAAACTGTTTTTT.

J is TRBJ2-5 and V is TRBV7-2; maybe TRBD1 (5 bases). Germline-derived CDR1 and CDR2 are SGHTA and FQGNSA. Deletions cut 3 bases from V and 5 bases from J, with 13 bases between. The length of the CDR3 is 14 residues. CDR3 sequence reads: CASSFDSLWETQYF. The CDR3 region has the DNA TGTGCCAGCAGCTTCGACAGCCTATGGGAGACCCAGTACTTC.

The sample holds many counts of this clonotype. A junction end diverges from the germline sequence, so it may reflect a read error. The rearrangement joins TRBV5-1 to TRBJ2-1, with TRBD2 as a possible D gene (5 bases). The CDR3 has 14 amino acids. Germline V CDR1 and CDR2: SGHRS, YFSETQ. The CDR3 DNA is TGCGCCAGCAGCTTGGAGGACTCCTTCAATGAGCAGTTCTTC. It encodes CASSLEDSFNEQFF.

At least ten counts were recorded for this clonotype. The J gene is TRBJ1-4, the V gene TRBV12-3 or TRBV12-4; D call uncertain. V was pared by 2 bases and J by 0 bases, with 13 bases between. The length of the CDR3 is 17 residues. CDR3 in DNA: TGTGCCAGCAGTTTAAGCCGGGGAAAGTCAACTAATGAAAAACTGTTTTTT. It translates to CASSLSRGKSTNEKLFF.

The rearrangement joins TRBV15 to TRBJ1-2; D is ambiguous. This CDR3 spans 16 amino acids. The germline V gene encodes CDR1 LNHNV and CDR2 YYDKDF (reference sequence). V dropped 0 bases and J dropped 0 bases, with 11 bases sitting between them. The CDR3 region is CATSRDSGGPNYGYTF. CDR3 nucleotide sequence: TGTGCCACCAGCAGAGATTCCGGCGGTCCTAACTATGGCTACACCTTC.